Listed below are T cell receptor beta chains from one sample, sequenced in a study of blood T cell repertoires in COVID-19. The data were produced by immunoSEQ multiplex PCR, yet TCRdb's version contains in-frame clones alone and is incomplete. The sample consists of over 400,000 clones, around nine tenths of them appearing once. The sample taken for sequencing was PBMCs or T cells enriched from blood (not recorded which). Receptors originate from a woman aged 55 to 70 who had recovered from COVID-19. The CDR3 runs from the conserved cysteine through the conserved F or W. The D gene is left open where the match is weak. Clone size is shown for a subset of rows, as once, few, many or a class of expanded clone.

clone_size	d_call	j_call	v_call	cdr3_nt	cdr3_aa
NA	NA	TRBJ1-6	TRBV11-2	TGTGCCAGCAGCTTACAGGGAATAGATAATTCACCCCTCCACTTT	CASSLQGIDNSPLHF
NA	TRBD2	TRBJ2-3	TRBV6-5	TGTGCCAGCAGCCGTAGCGGGGGGGACACAGATACGCAGTATTTT	CASSRSGGDTDTQYF
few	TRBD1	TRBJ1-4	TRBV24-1	TGTGCCACCAGTGACTCTACAGGGGTCGATGAAAAACTGTTTTTT	CATSDSTGVDEKLFF
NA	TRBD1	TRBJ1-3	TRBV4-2	TGTGCCAGCAGCCAACAAAGCCTCCTACAGGGGGATAGGGGAAACACCATATATTTT	CASSQQSLLQGDRGNTIYF
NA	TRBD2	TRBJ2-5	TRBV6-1	TGTGCCAGCAATGAAGGGGAGGGGACCCAGTACTTC	CASNEGEGTQYF
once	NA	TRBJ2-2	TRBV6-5	TGTGCCAGCAGTTATCAGGGGCAAACCGGGGAGCTGTTTTTT	CASSYQGQTGELFF
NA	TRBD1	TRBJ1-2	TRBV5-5	TGTGCCAGCAGCTTGGCCGGGACAGGGGCGATAGGCTACACCTTC	CASSLAGTGAIGYTF
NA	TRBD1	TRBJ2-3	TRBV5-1	TGCGCCAGCAGCTTGGAGACAGGGTTGAGCACAGATACGCAGTATTTT	CASSLETGLSTDTQYF
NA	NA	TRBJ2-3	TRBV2	TGTGCCAGCAGTTCTATGGCCCCGGGAGATACGCAGTATTTT	CASSSMAPGDTQYF
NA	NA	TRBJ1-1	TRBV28	TGTGCCAGCAGTCTGACCCAGGGTATGGCTTTCTTT	CASSLTQGMAFF
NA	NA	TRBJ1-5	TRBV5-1	TGCGCCAGCAGCTCGGACAGCTATCAGCCCCAGCATTTT	CASSSDSYQPQHF
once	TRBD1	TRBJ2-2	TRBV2	TGTGCCAGCACCAGGGACAGGAACACCGGGGAGCTGTTTTTT	CASTRDRNTGELFF
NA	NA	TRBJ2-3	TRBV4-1	TGCGCCAGCAGCCGGGCCCTTATGTGGGATACGCAGTATTTT	CASSRALMWDTQYF
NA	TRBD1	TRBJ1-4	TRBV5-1	TGCGCCAGCAGCAGGACAGGGGTAAATGAAAAACTGTTTTTT	CASSRTGVNEKLFF
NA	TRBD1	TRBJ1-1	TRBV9	TGTGCCAGCAGCGTCCGGGACAGTTGGCCAAGCACTGAAGCTTTCTTT	CASSVRDSWPSTEAFF
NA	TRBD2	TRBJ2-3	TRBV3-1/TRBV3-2	TGTGCCAGCAGCCCCGGGGGGGGAATCACAGATACGCAGTATTTT	CASSPGGGITDTQYF
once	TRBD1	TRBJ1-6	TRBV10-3	TGTGCCATCACCGGGACAGAGAATTCACCCCTCCACTTT	CAITGTENSPLHF
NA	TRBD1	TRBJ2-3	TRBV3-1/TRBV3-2	TGTGCCAGCAGCCCAGGACAGGGGCGCACAGATACGCAGTATTTT	CASSPGQGRTDTQYF
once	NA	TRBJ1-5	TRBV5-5	TGTGCCAGCAGCTTGGGGCAGGGGATTCAGCCCCAGCATTTT	CASSLGQGIQPQHF
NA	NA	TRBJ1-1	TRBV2	TGTGCCAGCAGCCCTGGGAGTGAAGCTTTCTTT	CASSPGSEAFF
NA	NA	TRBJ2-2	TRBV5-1	TGCGCCAGCAGCCCGAGGACTGGTTTGAACACCGGGGAGCTGTTTTTT	CASSPRTGLNTGELFF
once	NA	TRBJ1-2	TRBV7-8	TGTGCCAGCAGCTTAGCGGAGGGCGGGAGGTACAGGGAAGCTTACTATGGCTACACCTTC	CASSLAEGGRYREAYYGYTF
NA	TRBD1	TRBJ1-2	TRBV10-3	TGTGCCATCAATTTAGGGGGCGCCATCTATGGCTACACCTTC	CAINLGGAIYGYTF
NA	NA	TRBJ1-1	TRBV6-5	TGTGCCAGCAGTTACTCGAGTATAACTGAAGCTTTCTTT	CASSYSSITEAFF
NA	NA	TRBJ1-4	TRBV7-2	TGTGCCAGCAGCCCTCTGGGTGGAGGGATTAATGAAAAACTGTTTTTT	CASSPLGGGINEKLFF
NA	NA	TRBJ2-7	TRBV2	TGTGCCAGCAGGGCAGGTCTCTCAGGGGAGCAGTACTTC	CASRAGLSGEQYF
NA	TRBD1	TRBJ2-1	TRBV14	TGTGCCAGCAGCCCGGGACAGGGCAATGAGCAGTTCTTC	CASSPGQGNEQFF
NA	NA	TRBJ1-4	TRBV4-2	TGTGCCAGCAGCCAAGATCGGGGGGGATTGAGTGAAAAACTGTTTTTT	CASSQDRGGLSEKLFF
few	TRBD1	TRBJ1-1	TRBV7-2	TGTGCCAGCAGCTTATGGGACAGACCCCCCACTGAAGCTTTCTTT	CASSLWDRPPTEAFF
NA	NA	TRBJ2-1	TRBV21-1	TGTGCCAGCCGGCTAGCGGGGGGCCCCTACAATGAGCAGTTCTTC	CASRLAGGPYNEQFF
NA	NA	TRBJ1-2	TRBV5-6	TGTGCCAGCAGCCTACGTACGAAGTTTGGCTATGGCTACACCTTC	CASSLRTKFGYGYTF
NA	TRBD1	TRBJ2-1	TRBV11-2	TGTGCCAGCAGCTTAGCCCCGGGACAGGGAAGCTCCTACAATGAGCAGTTCTTC	CASSLAPGQGSSYNEQFF
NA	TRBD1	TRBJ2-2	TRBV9	TGTGCCAGCAGCGCCCGCCGACAGGGGGACACCGGGGAGCTGTTTTTT	CASSARRQGDTGELFF
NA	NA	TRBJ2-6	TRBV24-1	TGTGCCATTTTGCCTACTGGGGCCAACGTCCTGACTTTC	CAILPTGANVLTF
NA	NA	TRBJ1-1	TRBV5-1	TGCGCCAGCAGCTTGGGGGGACAAAGTGGACCTGAAGCTTTCTTT	CASSLGGQSGPEAFF
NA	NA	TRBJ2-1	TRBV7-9	TGTGCCAGCAGCTTAGCATTTAGTTACAATGAGCAGTTCTTC	CASSLAFSYNEQFF
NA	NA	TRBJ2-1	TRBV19	TGTGCCAGTAGTATAGCCACTAGCCATGAGCAGTTCTTC	CASSIATSHEQFF
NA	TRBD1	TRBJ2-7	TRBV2	TGTGCTAGCCGGGACAGGGGGCTTGAGCAGTACTTC	CASRDRGLEQYF
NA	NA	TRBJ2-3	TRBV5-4	TGTGCCAGCAGCTTGGCTGGGGCCACAGATACGCAGTATTTT	CASSLAGATDTQYF
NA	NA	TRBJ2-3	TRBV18	TGTGCCAGCTCACCACAGAACTCGAGGGGCACAGATACGCAGTATTTT	CASSPQNSRGTDTQYF
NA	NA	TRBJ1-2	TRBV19	TGTGCCAGTACCGAGACAGTAAGGGATGGCTACACCTTC	CASTETVRDGYTF
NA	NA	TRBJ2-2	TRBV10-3	TGTGCCATCAGCAACCCCGGGGGTCCGGCCGGGGAGCTGTTTTTT	CAISNPGGPAGELFF
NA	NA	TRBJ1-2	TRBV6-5	TGTGCCAGCGAGGGGGCTAACTATGGCTACACCTTC	CASEGANYGYTF
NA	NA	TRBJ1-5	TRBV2	TGTGCCAGCAGTGTCAGGGAAGGCAATCAGCCCCAGCATTTT	CASSVREGNQPQHF
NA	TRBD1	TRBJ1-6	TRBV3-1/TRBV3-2	TGTGCCAGCAGCCTGGACAGGGCCTATAATTCACCCCTCCACTTT	CASSLDRAYNSPLHF
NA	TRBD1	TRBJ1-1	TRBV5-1	TGCGCCAGCAGCTTGGACAGGGGACCTACTGAAGCTTTCTTT	CASSLDRGPTEAFF
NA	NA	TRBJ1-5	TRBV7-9	TGTGCCAGCAGCTTAGAGGGTCCAGGGGAACAGCCCCAGCATTTT	CASSLEGPGEQPQHF
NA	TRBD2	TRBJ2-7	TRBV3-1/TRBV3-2	TGTGCCAGCAGCCATATACGGGGGGGGACCTACGAGCAGTACTTC	CASSHIRGGTYEQYF
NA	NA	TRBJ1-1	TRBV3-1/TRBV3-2	TGTGCCAGCAGCCAAGACTGGTTGAGAGAGGCTTTCTTT	CASSQDWLREAFF
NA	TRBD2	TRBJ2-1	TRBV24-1	TGTGCCACCAGTGACCCCGGGACTAGCGGGGGTTACCACTACAATGAGCAGTTCTTC	CATSDPGTSGGYHYNEQFF
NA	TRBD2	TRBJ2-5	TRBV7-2	TGTGCCAGCAGGGCTGGTGGCGGGAGGCAAGAGACCCAGTACTTC	CASRAGGGRQETQYF
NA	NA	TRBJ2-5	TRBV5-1	TGCGCCAGCAGCTTCGGCGGCCTACAAGAGACCCAGTACTTC	CASSFGGLQETQYF
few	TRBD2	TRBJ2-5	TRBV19	TGTGCCAGTAGTAACTCAGCGGGGGGGCGTGAGACCCAGTACTTC	CASSNSAGGRETQYF
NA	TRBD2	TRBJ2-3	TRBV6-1	TGTGCCAGCAGTGAGTGGAGCGGGGGGGCTACAGATACGCAGTATTTT	CASSEWSGGATDTQYF
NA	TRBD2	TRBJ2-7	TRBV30	TGTGCCTGGAGTAGAACCCCGGGACTAGACAACCCCTACGAGCAGTACTTC	CAWSRTPGLDNPYEQYF
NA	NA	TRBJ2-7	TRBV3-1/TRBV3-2	TGTGCCAGCAGTCAAGACCCAGGGGGGTCCTACGAGCAGTACTTC	CASSQDPGGSYEQYF
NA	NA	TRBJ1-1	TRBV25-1	TGTGCCAGCCCTGACCGGGGGGTGGAAGCTTTCTTT	CASPDRGVEAFF